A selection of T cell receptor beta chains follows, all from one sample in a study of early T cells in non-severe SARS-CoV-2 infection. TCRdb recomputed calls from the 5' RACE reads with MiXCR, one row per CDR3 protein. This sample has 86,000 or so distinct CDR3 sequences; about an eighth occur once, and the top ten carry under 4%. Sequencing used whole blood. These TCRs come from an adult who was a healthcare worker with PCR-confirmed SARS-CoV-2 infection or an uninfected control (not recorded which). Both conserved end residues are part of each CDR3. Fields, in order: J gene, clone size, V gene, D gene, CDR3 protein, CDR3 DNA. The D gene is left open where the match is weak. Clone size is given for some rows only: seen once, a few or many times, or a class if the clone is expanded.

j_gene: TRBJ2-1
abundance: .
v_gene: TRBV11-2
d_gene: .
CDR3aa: CASSLGAGQFF
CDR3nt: TGTGCCAGCAGTCTGGGAGCGGGGCAGTTCTTC

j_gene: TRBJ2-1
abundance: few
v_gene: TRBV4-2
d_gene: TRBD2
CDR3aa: CASSPKKISYSGRASESYNEQFF
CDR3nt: TGTGCCAGCAGCCCAAAGAAAATAAGCTATAGCGGGAGGGCCTCGGAATCCTACAATGAGCAGTTCTTC

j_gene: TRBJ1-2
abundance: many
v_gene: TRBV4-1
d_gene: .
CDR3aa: CASSQDGAGGDKNGYTF
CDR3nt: TGCGCCAGCAGCCAAGATGGGGCCGGTGGGGATAAGAATGGCTACACCTTC

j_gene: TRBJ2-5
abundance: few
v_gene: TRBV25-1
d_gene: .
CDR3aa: CASSAPPPGSGTQYF
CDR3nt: TGTGCCAGCAGTGCTCCCCCCCCAGGGTCTGGGACCCAGTACTTC

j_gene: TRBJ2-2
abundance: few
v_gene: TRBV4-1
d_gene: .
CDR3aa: CASSQDGQVVGELFF
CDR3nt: TGCGCCAGCAGCCAAGATGGGCAGGTCGTCGGGGAGCTGTTTTTT

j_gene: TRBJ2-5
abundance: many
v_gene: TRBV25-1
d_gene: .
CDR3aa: CASSDTGPIQETQYF
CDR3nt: TGTGCCAGCAGTGATACGGGGCCTATCCAAGAGACCCAGTACTTC

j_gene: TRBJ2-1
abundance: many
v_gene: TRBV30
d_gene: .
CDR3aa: CAWRARGGVLYNEQFF
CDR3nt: TGTGCCTGGAGGGCGAGGGGGGGCGTCCTTTACAATGAGCAGTTCTTC

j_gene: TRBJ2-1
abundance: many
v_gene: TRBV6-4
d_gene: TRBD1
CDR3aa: CASSPTGGDSNEQFF
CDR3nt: TGTGCCAGCAGTCCAACAGGGGGCGATTCCAATGAGCAGTTCTTC

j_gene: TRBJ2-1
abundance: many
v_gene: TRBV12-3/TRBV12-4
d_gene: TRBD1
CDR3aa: CASKGASYNEQFF
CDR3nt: TGTGCCAGCAAGGGGGCATCCTACAATGAGCAGTTCTTC

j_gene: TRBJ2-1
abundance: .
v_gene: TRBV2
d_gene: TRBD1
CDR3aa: CARRLRGPGSYNEQFF
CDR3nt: TGTGCCAGAAGACTCAGGGGGCCTGGCTCCTACAATGAGCAGTTCTTC

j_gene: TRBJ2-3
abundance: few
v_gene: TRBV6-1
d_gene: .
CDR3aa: CASSYSFRDTQYF
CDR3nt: TGTGCCAGCAGTTACTCTTTTCGAGATACGCAGTATTTT

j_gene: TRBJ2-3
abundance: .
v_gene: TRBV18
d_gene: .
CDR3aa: CASSPIVGQRSTDTQYF
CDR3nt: TGTGCCAGCTCACCAATTGTGGGGCAGCGATCCACAGATACGCAGTATTTT

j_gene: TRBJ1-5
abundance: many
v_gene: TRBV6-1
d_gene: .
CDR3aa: CATAVEGFQPQHF
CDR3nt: TGTGCCACCGCCGTGGAGGGATTTCAGCCCCAGCATTTT

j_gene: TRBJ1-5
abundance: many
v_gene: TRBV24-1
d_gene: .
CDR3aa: CATSDRATYQPQHF
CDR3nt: TGTGCCACCAGTGATCGAGCCACTTATCAGCCCCAGCATTTT

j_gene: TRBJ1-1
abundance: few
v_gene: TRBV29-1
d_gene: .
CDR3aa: CSVGRQNTEAFF
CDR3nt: TGCAGCGTTGGGCGACAGAACACTGAAGCTTTCTTT

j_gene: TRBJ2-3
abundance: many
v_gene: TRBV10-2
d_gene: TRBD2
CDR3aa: CASSVIAGGTDTQYF
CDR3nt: TGCGCCAGCAGTGTCATAGCGGGAGGGACAGATACGCAGTATTTT

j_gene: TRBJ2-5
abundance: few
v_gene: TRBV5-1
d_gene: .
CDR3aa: CASSFLVTQETQYF
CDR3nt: TGCGCCAGCAGCTTTCTCGTGACCCAAGAGACCCAGTACTTC

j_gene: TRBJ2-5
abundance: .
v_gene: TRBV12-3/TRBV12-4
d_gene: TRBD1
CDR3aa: CASSRTQGGETQYF
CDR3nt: TGTGCCAGCAGTAGGACACAGGGGGGAGAGACCCAGTACTTC

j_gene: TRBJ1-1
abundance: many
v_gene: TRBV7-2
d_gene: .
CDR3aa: CASSLSHQNQF
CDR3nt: TGTGCCAGCAGCTTATCCCATCAAAACCAATTT

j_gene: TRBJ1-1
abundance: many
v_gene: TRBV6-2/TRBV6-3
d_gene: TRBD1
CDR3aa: CASRHPGTGKTTEAFF
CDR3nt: TGTGCCAGCAGACATCCCGGGACAGGGAAAACCACTGAAGCTTTCTTT